Listed here are 13 T cell receptor beta chains from one sample, sequenced in a study of T-cell reconstitution after alpha-beta-depleted transplantation in children. Unique molecular identifiers featured in how the TCRbeta library was prepared. TCRdb reprocessed the PCR reads via MiXCR and lists one record per CDR3 protein. This sample has over 450,000 distinct CDR3 sequences, with about 11% found just once. This material consisted of PBMCs, taken before TCRalphabeta/CD19-depleted stem cell transplant. All receptors derive from a child aged 2-15 years with inherited bone marrow failure, due to receive a stem cell transplant.

The chain couples TRBV7-8 to TRBJ1-1; TRBD1 might be the D (5 bases). CDR3 size: 16 residues. The germline V gene encodes CDR1 SGHVS and CDR2 FQNEAQ. V gave up 5 bases and J gave up 0 bases, with 16 bases separating them. The DNA for the CDR3 is TGTGCCAGCAGCCCAAGACGGGGACGGATGAACACTGAAGCTTTCTTT. It specifies CASSPRRGRMNTEAFF. Supplemented by reference TRBV7-8 and TRBJ1-1, the full variable domain reads GAGVSQSPRYKVAKRGQDVALRCDPISGHVSLFWYQQALGQGPEFLTYFQNEAQLDKSGLPSDRFFAERPEGSVSTLKIQRTQQEDSAVYLCASSPRRGRMNTEAFFGQGTRLTVV.

This clonotype was detected many times. V and J are TRBV7-2 and TRBJ1-1, with a weak D call TRBD1 (6 bases). V gave up 5 bases and J gave up 6 bases, with 13 bases separating them. The germline gives CDR1 SGHTA, CDR2 FQGNSA. The CDR3 contains 13 residues. The CDR3 protein is CASSRTGAAEAFF. CDR3 nucleotides: TGTGCCAGCAGCCGTACGGGGGCGGCTGAAGCTTTCTTT.

The chain combines TRBV9 with TRBJ2-1, with 10 nucleotides matching TRBD2. J was trimmed by 8 bases and V by 3 bases; bases with no gene match: 8. The CDR3 length is 15 residues. Germline V gives CDR1 SGDLS, CDR2 YYNGEE. CDR3 loop: CASSATSGALDEQFF. The CDR3 DNA follows: TGTGCCAGCAGCGCCACTAGCGGGGCTTTGGATGAGCAGTTCTTC.

The CDR3 reads CASSPRQGGWDEQYF. CDR3 DNA sequence: TGTGCCAGCTCACCACGACAGGGAGGTTGGGACGAGCAGTACTTC. This chain links TRBV18 with TRBJ2-7, with D maybe TRBD1 (7 bases). There are 15 residues in the CDR3. Deletions cut 1 base from V and 5 bases from J, with 15 bases between. Germline V lookup: CDR1 KGHSH, CDR2 LQKENI.

This clonotype was picked up many times. CDR3 sequence reads: CSALAGPSYEQYF. CDR3 coding DNA: TGCAGTGCCCTAGCGGGGCCTTCCTACGAGCAGTACTTC. The V and J genes are TRBV20-1 and TRBJ2-7, with TRBD2 identical over 9 bases. J gave up 1 base and V 6 bases, and 4 bases lay outside the gene matches. This CDR3 spans 13 amino acids. Germline CDR1 reads DFQATT; CDR2 reads SNEGSKA (reference sequence).

This clonotype was found many times. V is TRBV20-1 and J is TRBJ2-3; possible D gene TRBD1, 6 bases. Trimming took 2 bases from V and 6 from J, leaving 12 bases between them. This CDR3 is 13 amino acids long. The V gene's germline CDR1 is DFQATT and CDR2 SNEGSKA (reference sequence). CDR3 sequence reads: CSARSTGLDTQYF. The CDR3 nucleotides are TGCAGTGCTAGATCTACAGGGCTGGATACGCAGTATTTT.

In this sample, this clonotype turned up many times. The rearrangement uses TRBV11-2 and TRBJ2-7; D is ambiguous. Germline V lookup: CDR1 SGHAT, CDR2 FQNNGV. The CDR3 length is 15 residues. The V gene lost 4 bases and the J gene lost 5 bases, with 18 bases spanning the gap. The DNA of the CDR3 is TGTGCCAGCAGCTCCCCCGGCGGCGTCTTCGACGAGCAGTACTTC. Translating it yields CASSSPGGVFDEQYF.

The chain couples TRBV20-1 to TRBJ1-2; 9 bases are shared with TRBD1. The germline gives CDR1 DFQATT, CDR2 SNEGSKA (reference sequence). V trimming: 6 bases; J trimming: 4 bases; junction bases outside the gene matches: 6. The CDR3 spans 13 residues. The CDR3 bases are TGCAGTGCAAGGACAGGGGCGGGCTATGGCTACACCTTC. This codes for CSARTGAGYGYTF.

As for this clonotype: This may arise from a read error, as a much more abundant clone is one base away. CDR3: CASNPLAGRYGYTF. Written as DNA, the CDR3 is TGTGCCAGCAATCCACTAGCCGGACGGTATGGCTACACCTTC. The V gene is TRBV12-3 or TRBV12-4, the J gene TRBJ1-2; D unresolved. Trimming left V 7 bases short and J 5 bases short, with 17 bases between. The CDR3 contains 14 residues.

This clonotype was counted at least ten times. For the CDR3, the DNA is TGCGCCAGCAGCTTTGGACTAGCCGATAGCTCCTACAATGAGCAGTTCTTC. Translation gives CASSFGLADSSYNEQFF. This chain links TRBV5-1 with TRBJ2-1; 8 nucleotides match TRBD2. The V and J ends lost 2 bases and 0 bases, in that order; junction bases with no gene match: 7. Germline V gene sequence: CDR1 SGHRS, CDR2 YFSETQ. This CDR3 spans 17 amino acids.

This clonotype came up many times. The chain combines TRBV27 with TRBJ1-5; 7 bases fit TRBD1. The V segment lost 6 bases and the J segment 4 bases; nucleotides outside the gene matches: 9. The CDR3 runs 15 residues. Per germline, CDR1 MNHEY and CDR2 SMNVEV (reference sequence). CDR3 DNA: TGTGCCAGCAGCCCAACCGGACAGGCGAATCAGCCCCAGCATTTT. Its protein is CASSPTGQANQPQHF.

This clonotype was found many times. CDR3 DNA sequence: TGCAGCGTTGAAGGAGACGGATACGAGCAGTACTTC. The encoded protein is CSVEGDGYEQYF. The chain joins TRBV29-1 to TRBJ2-7; D is undetermined. The CDR3 loop spans 12 amino acids. With 1 base removed from V and 4 bases from J, the gap between germline ends came to 8 bases. Germline assignment: CDR1 SQVTM and CDR2 ANQGSEA.

This clonotype was detected many times. The J gene is TRBJ2-3, the V gene TRBV10-3, with 7 nucleotides matching TRBD2. The V segment lost 6 bases and the J segment 4 bases; nucleotides outside the gene matches: 7. CDR1 ENHRY and CDR2 SYGVKD come from the germline V gene. CDR3 length equals 14 residues. CDR3 loop: CAIRTGRGADTQYF. In DNA form, the CDR3 reads TGTGCCATCAGGACGGGGAGGGGCGCAGATACGCAGTATTTT.